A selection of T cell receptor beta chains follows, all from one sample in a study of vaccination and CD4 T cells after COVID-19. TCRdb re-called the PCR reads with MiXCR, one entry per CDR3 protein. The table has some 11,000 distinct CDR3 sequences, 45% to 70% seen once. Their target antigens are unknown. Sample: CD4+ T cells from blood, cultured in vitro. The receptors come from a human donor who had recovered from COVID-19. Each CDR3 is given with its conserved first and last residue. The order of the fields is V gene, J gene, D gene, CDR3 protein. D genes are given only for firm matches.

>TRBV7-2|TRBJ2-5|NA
CASSLWGETQYF
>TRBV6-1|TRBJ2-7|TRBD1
CASRSGTDVSYEQYF
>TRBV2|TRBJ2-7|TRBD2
CASRLAGAYEQYF
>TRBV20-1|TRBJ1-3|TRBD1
CSASDRGRGDTIYF
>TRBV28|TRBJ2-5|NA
CASSPQAGWETQYF
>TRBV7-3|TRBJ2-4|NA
CASRTPGIAKNIQYF
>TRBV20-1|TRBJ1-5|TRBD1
CSAGQGTQPQHF
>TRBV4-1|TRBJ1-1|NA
CASSQDKGRSGTEAFF
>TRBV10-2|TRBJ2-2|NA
CASTLRGANTGELFF
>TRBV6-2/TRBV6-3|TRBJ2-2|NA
CASRYPRKGDTGELFF
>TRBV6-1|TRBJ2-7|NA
CASTVGGRAYEQYF
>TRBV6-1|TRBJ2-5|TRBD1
CASRTGGVETQYF
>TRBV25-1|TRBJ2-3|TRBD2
CASSGNLAGGTDTQYF
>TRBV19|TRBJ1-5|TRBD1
CASTPQGGQAQWQPQHF
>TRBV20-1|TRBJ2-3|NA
CSAKLTKGTDTQYF
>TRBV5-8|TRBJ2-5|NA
CASSLGSVVGLGETQYF
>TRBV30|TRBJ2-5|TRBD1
CAWSRTDRQETQYF
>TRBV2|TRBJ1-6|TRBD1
CASSWTGENSPLHF